The 18 T cell receptor beta chains below were found in one sample sequenced in a study of T cell repertoires in cytomegalovirus infection. TCRdb recomputed calls from the reads with MiXCR, one row per CDR3 protein. The table shows approximately 320,000 distinct CDR3 sequences, with 8% to 9.5% occurring only once. Sequencing was carried out using PBMCs. These receptors came from a human donor in good health (CMV status not recorded). Some clones in this sample may be carry-over from other donors' samples.

This clonotype was observed many times. V and J are TRBV7-2 and TRBJ1-6; 9 nucleotides line up with TRBD1. V lost 5 bases to trimming and J lost 7 bases; unmatched junction nucleotides: 6. Looked up from germline, CDR1 is SGHTA and CDR2 is FQGNSA. The CDR3 spans 15 residues. The CDR3 spells CASSQGQGGNSPLHF. The CDR3 DNA reads TGTGCCAGCAGCCAGGGACAGGGCGGGAATTCACCCCTCCACTTT.

This clonotype was found many times. The genes are TRBV7-2 and TRBJ1-1; D is unclear. Germline values: CDR1 SGHTA, CDR2 FQGNSA. V was shortened by 2 bases and J by 3 bases, with 13 bases between the two germline ends. The CDR3 totals 15 residues. The CDR3 DNA sequence: TGTGCCAGCAGCTTAATGCCCCTAAGGGACACTGAAGCTTTCTTT. Protein sequence: CASSLMPLRDTEAFF.

In this sample, this clonotype turned up a few times. The J gene is TRBJ2-7, the V gene TRBV27, with D possibly being TRBD2 (6 bases). CDR1 is MNHEY and CDR2 is SMNVEV in the germline V gene (reference sequence). The CDR3 extends over 15 amino acids. Deletions cut 5 bases from V and 0 bases from J, with 14 bases between. The CDR3 DNA reads TGTGCCAGCAGTCCGACCTGGGGGGACTCCTACGAGCAGTACTTC. Amino acids: CASSPTWGDSYEQYF.

This clonotype was counted ten times or more. This chain uses TRBV7-2 with TRBJ1-1, with D unresolved. V was trimmed by 3 bases and J by 8 bases, leaving 10 bases between them. Per the germline V gene, CDR1 is SGHTA and CDR2 is FQGNSA. CDR3 length: 12 residues. DNA of the CDR3: TGTGCCAGCAGCTTGTTTGGGGTCGAAGCTTTCTTT. Translation gives CASSLFGVEAFF.

For the CDR3, the DNA is TGTGCCAGTAGCACGAGCGGACAGGGCGAGTTCTTC. Protein sequence: CASSTSGQGEFF. The chain has TRBV19 and TRBJ2-1; 8 bases are a match to TRBD1. Germline trimming cut 6 bases from V and 14 bases from J; bases unmatched to any gene: 9. Germline assignment: CDR1 LNHDA and CDR2 SQIVND (reference sequence). The CDR3 runs 12 residues.

This clonotype was counted many times. The rearrangement uses TRBV19 and TRBJ1-2; the D gene is possibly TRBD1 (5 bases). Between the trimmed V and J ends, which lost 7 bases and 1 base, there was a span of 16 bases. CDR1 and CDR2 from the germline V gene are LNHDA and SQIVND (reference sequence). The CDR3 totals 15 residues. CDR3 sequence reads: CASTSIRDFNYGYTF. Here the CDR3 DNA reads TGTGCCAGTACCTCCATCAGGGACTTTAACTATGGCTACACCTTC.

The CDR3 spells CAISDLGNTIYF. The CDR3, as DNA: TGTGCCATCAGTGATTTGGGAAACACCATATATTTT. This chain joins TRBV10-3 and TRBJ1-3, with unresolved D. CDR3 length: 12 residues. The V and J ends lost 3 bases and 4 bases respectively, with 4 bases between them. The germline V gene encodes CDR1 ENHRY and CDR2 SYGVKD.

Comments on this clonotype: This sequence may be a read error, since a much larger clone differs from it by one base. The J gene is TRBJ1-1, the V gene TRBV11-2; TRBD1 aligns across 11 bases. The CDR3 consists of 16 residues. The germline gives CDR1 SGHAT, CDR2 FQNNGV. CDR3 in DNA: TGTGCCAGCAGCTTTCGGACAGGGGGCCAAGGCACTGTAGCTTTCTTT. Its protein product is CASSFRTGGQGTVAFF.

This clonotype came up many times. The V and J genes are TRBV7-2 and TRBJ1-1, with 10 bases fitting TRBD1. The CDR3 spans 14 residues. Unmatched junction bases numbered 1, after V lost 5 bases and J lost 1 base. Germline loops: CDR1 SGHTA, CDR2 FQGNSA. CDR3 region: CASSRDRGNTEAFF. The CDR3 nucleotides are TGTGCCAGCAGCCGGGACAGGGGGAACACTGAAGCTTTCTTT.

This clonotype was observed a few times. V usage is TRBV29-1 and J usage is TRBJ1-1, with unresolved D. Germline-derived CDR1 and CDR2 are SQVTM and ANQGSEA. There are 14 residues in the CDR3. The ends were cut back, 7 bases at V and 0 bases at J, with 15 bases in the middle. CDR3 sequence (DNA): TGCAGCGCCCGTTCGAGGGCCATGAACACTGAAGCTTTCTTT. Translation: CSARSRAMNTEAFF.

This clonotype showed up just a few times. The chain combines TRBV12-3 or TRBV12-4 with TRBJ1-1; a possible D gene is TRBD1 (6 bases). V was pared by 4 bases and J by 5 bases, with 20 bases between. The CDR3 has 16 residues. CDR3 sequence (DNA): TGTGCCAGCAGTTCCCGTCCCCCAGGGGCAGGTACTGAAGCTTTCTTT. Translated: CASSSRPPGAGTEAFF.

The table lists this clonotype with a few counts. V and J are TRBV6-1 and TRBJ1-5; possibly TRBD1 for D (6 bases). V lost 5 bases, J lost 4 bases, and 21 bases lay in between. CDR3 length equals 17 residues. Per the germline V gene, CDR1 is MNHNS and CDR2 is SASEGT. The CDR3 protein is CASSLRGADVGNQPQHF. Here the CDR3 DNA reads TGTGCCAGCAGTCTAAGGGGGGCTGACGTGGGTAATCAGCCCCAGCATTTT.

This clonotype was seen repeatedly, ten times or more. The chain uses TRBV7-2 and TRBJ1-1; 9 nucleotides agree with TRBD1. The CDR3 sequence is 14 residues long. CDR1 and CDR2 (germline): SGHTA, FQGNSA. V trimming: 5 bases; J trimming: 1 base; junction bases outside the gene matches: 2. CDR3: CASSTGGRNTEAFF. For the CDR3, the DNA is TGTGCCAGCAGCACAGGGGGCAGGAACACTGAAGCTTTCTTT.

The chain couples TRBV15 to TRBJ1-4; D is possibly TRBD1 (5 bases). Looked up from germline, CDR1 is LNHNV and CDR2 is YYDKDF (reference sequence). This CDR3 contains 14 residues. V was cut by 6 bases and J by 7 bases, with 15 bases left in between. The CDR3 spells CATRDPGQGEKLFF. The CDR3 DNA sequence: TGTGCCACCAGGGATCCGGGGCAGGGTGAAAAACTGTTTTTT.

The chain employs TRBV9 and TRBJ1-2; unclear D gene. Germline CDR1 and CDR2: SGDLS and YYNGEE. The CDR3 consists of 13 residues. V was cut by 0 bases and J by 4 bases, with 7 bases left in between. The CDR3 DNA follows: TGTGCCAGCAGCGTAGGGTCGATCTATGGCTACACCTTC. Residues: CASSVGSIYGYTF.

This clonotype was recorded a few times. This rearrangement joins TRBV18 to TRBJ2-1; D unresolved. V lost 3 bases and J 0 bases, leaving 9 bases between the germline ends. The CDR3 runs to 15 residues. CDR1 is KGHSH and CDR2 is LQKENI in the germline V gene. The DNA of the CDR3 is TGTGCCAGCTCACCGTTGACGAGCTCCTACAATGAGCAGTTCTTC. It is translated as CASSPLTSSYNEQFF.

This clonotype was found many times. The rearrangement uses TRBV6-1 and TRBJ2-5; the D gene could be TRBD1 or TRBD2 (6 bases each). The CDR3 is made up of 14 amino acids. CDR1 and CDR2 from the germline V gene are MNHNS and SASEGT. The germline V and J ends were trimmed by 3 bases and 2 bases, with 10 bases remaining between them. CDR3 DNA sequence: TGTGCCAGCAGTGACCAGGGGAGGCAAGAGACCCAGTACTTC. It is translated as CASSDQGRQETQYF.

This clonotype was recorded at least ten times. The CDR3 here is CASSSGGAAANVLTF. The CDR3 nucleotides read TGTGCCAGCAGTAGCGGGGGGGCCGCGGCCAACGTCCTGACTTTC. The rearrangement uses TRBV7-2 and TRBJ2-6, with 11 positions matching TRBD2. The germline CDR1 and CDR2 sequences are SGHTA and FQGNSA. This CDR3 has 15 amino acids. V lost 6 bases and J lost 6; bases outside the gene matches: 4.